This is a list of T cell receptor beta chains from one sample in a study of tumor-infiltrating lymphocytes in primary liver carcinoma. TCRdb re-analysed the multiplex PCR reads in MiXCR, keeping a single row per CDR3 protein. Here the sample spans tens of thousands of distinct CDR3 sequences, 70% to 75% being singletons. Sequenced: liver tumor tissue from sampling region 3. Receptors were obtained from a middle-aged man with primary liver carcinoma and hepatitis B virus infection. Each CDR3 is given with its conserved first and last residue. A D gene is named only where the DNA matches it firmly. Size tells how often a clone was seen (once, few, many) or the class of an expanded clone, and some rows leave it out.

abundance: NA
v_gene: TRBV5-1
d_gene: TRBD2
j_gene: TRBJ2-1
len: 15
CDR3nt: TGTGTCAGCAGCGAGACTAGCTGGAGCGTGTATGAACAGTTCTTC
CDR3aa: CVSSETSWSVYEQFF

abundance: NA
v_gene: TRBV6-5
d_gene: NA
j_gene: TRBJ1-6
len: 18
CDR3nt: TGTGCTAGCAGTTACTCGCCCTTCCAGTGGGGGGATAATTTACCCCTCCACTTT
CDR3aa: CASSYSPFQWGDNLPLHF

abundance: many
v_gene: TRBV6-1
d_gene: TRBD2
j_gene: TRBJ2-1
len: 15
CDR3nt: TGTGCCAGCAGCAAATGGGGACTAGCGGACAATGAGCAGTTCTTC
CDR3aa: CASSKWGLADNEQFF

abundance: many
v_gene: TRBV30
d_gene: TRBD1
j_gene: TRBJ2-7
len: 15
CDR3nt: TGTGCCTGGAGTGCGACCGGGACAGGGGGAAGCGAGCAGTACTTC
CDR3aa: CAWSATGTGGSEQYF

abundance: many
v_gene: TRBV6-5
d_gene: NA
j_gene: TRBJ1-1
len: 14
CDR3nt: TGTGCCAGCAGCTTGGGGGGAGCGAACACTGAAGCTTTCTTT
CDR3aa: CASSLGGANTEAFF

abundance: NA
v_gene: TRBV6-1
d_gene: NA
j_gene: TRBJ1-6
len: 15
CDR3nt: TGTGCCATCACCGAAGCGACCGTGACTAGTTCACCCCTCCACTTT
CDR3aa: CAITEATVTSSPLHF

abundance: NA
v_gene: TRBV11-2
d_gene: NA
j_gene: TRBJ2-2
len: 19
CDR3nt: TGTGCCAGCAGCTTAGATCGAGGGGGAGTGCGCCCGAACACCGGGATGCTATTTTTT
CDR3aa: CASSLDRGGVRPNTGMLFF

abundance: NA
v_gene: TRBV28
d_gene: NA
j_gene: TRBJ1-5
len: 18
CDR3nt: TGTGCCAGCAGTCTTGACCGGGACATTGAGAAGGGCAGTCAGCACCAGCATTTT
CDR3aa: CASSLDRDIEKGSQHQHF

abundance: few
v_gene: TRBV6-2/TRBV6-3
d_gene: NA
j_gene: TRBJ2-2
len: 14
CDR3nt: TGTGCCAGCAGTTACTCGAGTAGCATCGGGGAGCTGTTTTTT
CDR3aa: CASSYSSSIGELFF

abundance: once
v_gene: TRBV11-1
d_gene: NA
j_gene: TRBJ1-1
len: 13
CDR3nt: TGTGTCAGGATCTCGACCTTGAACACTGAAGCTTTCTTT
CDR3aa: CVRISTLNTEAFF

abundance: NA
v_gene: TRBV11-1
d_gene: TRBD1
j_gene: TRBJ2-7
len: 14
CDR3nt: TGTGCCAGTAGCACCGGGACAGGGGCCTACGAGTACTACTTC
CDR3aa: CASSTGTGAYEYYF

abundance: many
v_gene: TRBV5-4
d_gene: NA
j_gene: TRBJ2-1
len: 13
CDR3nt: TGTGCCAGCAGCTTGGGTTGGGATAATGAGCAGTTCTTC
CDR3aa: CASSLGWDNEQFF

abundance: NA
v_gene: TRBV11-2
d_gene: NA
j_gene: TRBJ1-3
len: 12
CDR3nt: TGTGCCGGCAGCTTTGTTGGAAACACCATATATTTT
CDR3aa: CAGSFVGNTIYF

abundance: NA
v_gene: TRBV19
d_gene: NA
j_gene: TRBJ2-7
len: 11
CDR3nt: TGTGCCAGAAGGTCCCCTCGGGAGCAGTACTTC
CDR3aa: CARRSPREQYF

abundance: once
v_gene: TRBV7-3
d_gene: NA
j_gene: TRBJ2-3
len: 13
CDR3nt: TGTGCCAGCAGCTTAAGCAGGACAGATACGCAGTTTTTT
CDR3aa: CASSLSRTDTQFF

abundance: many
v_gene: TRBV5-1
d_gene: NA
j_gene: TRBJ1-1
len: 14
CDR3nt: TGCGCCAGCAGCTTGGCCGGAGGGGGCACTGAAGCTTTCTTT
CDR3aa: CASSLAGGGTEAFF

abundance: NA
v_gene: TRBV6-5
d_gene: NA
j_gene: TRBJ2-1
len: 13
CDR3nt: TGTGCCAGCAGCCCAACAGGGAACAATGAGTGGTTCTTC
CDR3aa: CASSPTGNNEWFF

abundance: many
v_gene: TRBV29-1
d_gene: NA
j_gene: TRBJ2-3
len: 14
CDR3nt: TGCAGCGTTGAAGATAACGCTGGCACAGATACGCAGTATTTT
CDR3aa: CSVEDNAGTDTQYF

abundance: once
v_gene: TRBV29-1
d_gene: NA
j_gene: TRBJ2-1
len: 13
CDR3nt: TGCAGCGTTGACGGTAACTCCTATAATGAGCAGTTATTC
CDR3aa: CSVDGNSYNEQLF

abundance: NA
v_gene: TRBV6-1
d_gene: NA
j_gene: TRBJ2-7
len: 17
CDR3nt: TGTGCCGGCAGTGAAGCGCTAGGGACGGGTCCCTCCTACGAGCAGTACTTC
CDR3aa: CAGSEALGTGPSYEQYF

abundance: NA
v_gene: TRBV7-8
d_gene: TRBD1
j_gene: TRBJ2-1
len: 16
CDR3nt: TGTGCCAGTAGCCCGCCCGGGGACAGGGGGTACAGTGAGCAGTTCTTC
CDR3aa: CASSPPGDRGYSEQFF

abundance: NA
v_gene: TRBV24-1
d_gene: TRBD1
j_gene: TRBJ2-5
len: 17
CDR3nt: TGTGCCACCAGTGATGTATTCACAGGGGACAGCCAAGAGACCCAGTACTTC
CDR3aa: CATSDVFTGDSQETQYF

abundance: NA
v_gene: TRBV29-1
d_gene: NA
j_gene: TRBJ2-7
len: 14
CDR3nt: TGCAGCGTTGGAAGATCAGCCACCTCCTACGAGCAGTACTTC
CDR3aa: CSVGRSATSYEQYF

abundance: NA
v_gene: TRBV13
d_gene: NA
j_gene: TRBJ1-2
len: 12
CDR3nt: TGTGCGAGCAGCTTAAGCAGGGCGGACTACACCTTC
CDR3aa: CASSLSRADYTF

abundance: NA
v_gene: TRBV29-1
d_gene: NA
j_gene: TRBJ1-1
len: 15
CDR3nt: TGCAGCGTTGTCGGAGGGGCGCAGGCTAACAGTGAGGCTTTCTTT
CDR3aa: CSVVGGAQANSEAFF

abundance: many
v_gene: TRBV12-3/TRBV12-4
d_gene: TRBD1
j_gene: TRBJ2-7
len: 21
CDR3nt: TGTGCCAGCACCCACTGGGACAGGGAATTTATAGGGCGGCAGAAGGGCCACGAGCAGTACTTC
CDR3aa: CASTHWDREFIGRQKGHEQYF

abundance: NA
v_gene: TRBV6-5
d_gene: NA
j_gene: TRBJ2-1
len: 17
CDR3nt: TGTGGCAGTAGTTACTCGCGGGGAGGCGGCTCCTACAATGAGCAGTTCTTC
CDR3aa: CGSSYSRGGGSYNEQFF

abundance: many
v_gene: TRBV5-1
d_gene: TRBD2
j_gene: TRBJ2-1
len: 19
CDR3nt: TGCGCCAGCAGCTTGGAGGCTAGCGGGGGAGGAGCTCTTTACAATGAGCAGTTCTTC
CDR3aa: CASSLEASGGGALYNEQFF

abundance: NA
v_gene: TRBV2
d_gene: NA
j_gene: TRBJ2-1
len: 14
CDR3nt: TGTGCCAGCAGTGGAGGGGAAACCTACAATGAGCAGTTCTTC
CDR3aa: CASSGGETYNEQFF

abundance: NA
v_gene: TRBV11-2
d_gene: TRBD2
j_gene: TRBJ2-1
len: 16
CDR3nt: TGTGCCAGCAGCTTAGGATGGACTAGGGACTACGATGAGCAGTTCTTT
CDR3aa: CASSLGWTRDYDEQFF

abundance: NA
v_gene: TRBV5-5
d_gene: NA
j_gene: TRBJ2-7
len: 15
CDR3nt: TGTGCCAGCAGCCACGTCACGCGACAGTCCTACGAGCAGTACTTC
CDR3aa: CASSHVTRQSYEQYF

abundance: NA
v_gene: TRBV10-3
d_gene: NA
j_gene: TRBJ2-3
len: 14
CDR3nt: TGTGCCATCGGTCGACGGGACTCAGGGGATACGCAGTATTTT
CDR3aa: CAIGRRDSGDTQYF

abundance: few
v_gene: TRBV11-2
d_gene: NA
j_gene: TRBJ2-7
len: 15
CDR3nt: TGTGCCAACAGCCAATATTCGGGGTGGGGCTACGAGCAGTACTTC
CDR3aa: CANSQYSGWGYEQYF

abundance: NA
v_gene: TRBV5-5
d_gene: TRBD1
j_gene: TRBJ2-5
len: 15
CDR3nt: TGTACCAGCAGCCCGGCAGGGGGCCTGGGAGAGACCCAGTACTTC
CDR3aa: CTSSPAGGLGETQYF

abundance: NA
v_gene: TRBV10-3
d_gene: NA
j_gene: TRBJ1-1
len: 13
CDR3nt: TGTGCCGCAAGGGGGGTGCAGAACTATGAAGCTTTCTTT
CDR3aa: CAARGVQNYEAFF

abundance: once
v_gene: TRBV29-1
d_gene: NA
j_gene: TRBJ2-5
len: 12
CDR3nt: TGCAGCGTTGACGGTCTCCAAGAGGCCCAGTACTTT
CDR3aa: CSVDGLQEAQYF

abundance: NA
v_gene: TRBV11-2
d_gene: TRBD2
j_gene: TRBJ2-1
len: 16
CDR3nt: TGTGCCAGCCTCTTGGAAGGGACTAGCGGGAGGGATGAGCAGTTCTTC
CDR3aa: CASLLEGTSGRDEQFF

abundance: NA
v_gene: TRBV29-1
d_gene: NA
j_gene: TRBJ1-1
len: 12
CDR3nt: NA
CDR3aa: CSVGMGSTEVFF

abundance: NA
v_gene: TRBV5-1
d_gene: TRBD2
j_gene: TRBJ2-3
len: 15
CDR3nt: TGCGCCTGCAGCTTAGCGGGAGGGCGCACAGATGCGCAGTATTTT
CDR3aa: CACSLAGGRTDAQYF

abundance: NA
v_gene: TRBV7-8
d_gene: NA
j_gene: TRBJ1-2
len: 14
CDR3nt: TGTGCCAGTAGCCTAGGGATGGCCAACTATGGCTACACCTTC
CDR3aa: CASSLGMANYGYTF

abundance: NA
v_gene: TRBV6-1
d_gene: TRBD2
j_gene: TRBJ2-7
len: 14
CDR3nt: TGTGCCAGCAGGGAGGGGAGGGGAGATGACGATCAGTACTTC
CDR3aa: CASREGRGDDDQYF

abundance: NA
v_gene: TRBV10-3
d_gene: TRBD2
j_gene: TRBJ2-7
len: 14
CDR3nt: TGTGTCACGTCGACTAGCGTGGGCCTGGACGGGCAGTACTTC
CDR3aa: CVTSTSVGLDGQYF

abundance: NA
v_gene: TRBV11-2
d_gene: NA
j_gene: TRBJ2-1
len: 13
CDR3nt: TGTACCAGCAGCTTAAATGATGCCTATGAGCAGCTCTTT
CDR3aa: CTSSLNDAYEQLF

abundance: NA
v_gene: TRBV7-9
d_gene: NA
j_gene: TRBJ2-5
len: 14
CDR3nt: TGTGCCAGCAGTTTAGCAACTGGGTATGGGACTCAGTACTTC
CDR3aa: CASSLATGYGTQYF

abundance: NA
v_gene: TRBV6-5
d_gene: NA
j_gene: TRBJ2-2
len: 14
CDR3nt: TGTGCCAGCAATTACTCTCGAGACACCGGGGAGCTGTTGTTT
CDR3aa: CASNYSRDTGELLF

abundance: NA
v_gene: TRBV6-5
d_gene: TRBD1
j_gene: TRBJ1-2
len: 17
CDR3nt: TGTGCCAGCAGTCGTCGTTATCCAGGGGGTACATTCTATGGCTACACCTTC
CDR3aa: CASSRRYPGGTFYGYTF

abundance: NA
v_gene: TRBV6-5
d_gene: NA
j_gene: TRBJ2-2
len: 16
CDR3nt: TGTGCCAGCAGTAAACTTAGCCGGATAAAGACCGGGGAGCTGTTTTTT
CDR3aa: CASSKLSRIKTGELFF

abundance: NA
v_gene: TRBV6-2/TRBV6-3
d_gene: NA
j_gene: TRBJ2-3
len: 18
CDR3nt: TGTGCCAGAAGTTACTCGGTTGCCGGGATTTCCGCGACAGATACGCAGTGTTTT
CDR3aa: CARSYSVAGISATDTQCF

abundance: once
v_gene: TRBV6-5
d_gene: NA
j_gene: TRBJ1-2
len: 15
CDR3nt: TGTGCCATCAGATACACCGCAGGGGAAGACTATGGCTACACCTTC
CDR3aa: CAIRYTAGEDYGYTF

abundance: NA
v_gene: TRBV5-1
d_gene: TRBD1
j_gene: TRBJ2-7
len: 17
CDR3nt: TGCGCCAACAGCTGGGGAGAAGGACGGGACAGACCCTACGAGCAGTACTTC
CDR3aa: CANSWGEGRDRPYEQYF